This T cell receptor (beta chain) was recorded in a study of CD8+ T cells in alopecia areata. Study information: Each of the treated patients was given oral tofacitinib, 5 to 10 mg twice daily, for moderate-to-severe alopecia areata.

Study-level points and caveats: Among the cells sequenced in scalp samples are also the resident alphabeta T cells of normal skin. Possibly because of HLA-related factors, TCR sharing was less clear across patients than in mice.

RNA was extracted and reverse transcribed into cDNA as the sequencing template. The assay was immunoSEQ multiplex PCR, and TCRdb's table has in-frame clones only and misses some. The table includes about 200,000 clones, around 62% detected once. Germline CDR1 is WSHSY and CDR2 is SAAADI. The CDR3 sequence is 15 residues long. Trimming took 1 base from V and 1 from J, leaving 10 bases between them. Peripheral blood and lesional scalp punch biopsies came from alopecia areata patients. On this clone itself: Its specificity is unknown.

Sequenced material: CD4+ T cells sorted from blood, taken at week 0. The rearrangement uses TRBV10-2 and TRBJ1-1; D might be TRBD1 (5 bases). The TCR comes from a human donor with alopecia areata. The CDR3 bases are TGCGCCAGCAGTGAGTGGGGGTCGGCGAACACTGAAGCTTTCTTT. This translates into CASSEWGSANTEAFF.